This T cell receptor (beta chain) was documented in a study of vaccination and CD4 T cells after COVID-19. Study information: Each person enrolled got two BNT162b2 or mRNA-1273 vaccine doses.

Study results and caveats: Researchers report that a median about 89% of reactive clones in convalescent patients surfaced only post-vaccination. Convalescent patients displayed spike mono-reactivity in 304 of 307 vaccine-specific clones.

Sequence data for DNA of cultured CD4+ T cells were generated by the Oncomine TCR Beta short-read assay. The authors extracted genomic DNA from cultured CD4+ T cells. TCRdb reprocessed the PCR reads via MiXCR and lists one record per CDR3 protein. The profile covers tens of thousands of distinct CDR3 sequences, with 65% to 70% appearing a single time and approximately 3.7% taken by the ten largest. Treatment noted: approximately nine-day PBMC culture with coronavirus spike peptide pools or control peptides (ViraFEST assay). A word on this clonotype: Antigen unknown.

The sequenced sample consisted of CD4+ T cells from blood, cultured in vitro. This sequence was found in a human donor who had recovered from COVID-19.

The CDR3 loop reads CSAGRGHLYNEQFF. CDR3 bases: TGCAGTGCCGGCAGGGGGCACCTCTACAATGAGCAGTTCTTC. The V and J genes are TRBV20-1 and TRBJ2-1; 8 positions agree with TRBD1. V shed 6 bases and J 3 bases; nucleotides not matched to a gene: 7. This CDR3 is built from 14 residues. Germline CDR1 and CDR2: DFQATT and SNEGSKA (reference sequence).